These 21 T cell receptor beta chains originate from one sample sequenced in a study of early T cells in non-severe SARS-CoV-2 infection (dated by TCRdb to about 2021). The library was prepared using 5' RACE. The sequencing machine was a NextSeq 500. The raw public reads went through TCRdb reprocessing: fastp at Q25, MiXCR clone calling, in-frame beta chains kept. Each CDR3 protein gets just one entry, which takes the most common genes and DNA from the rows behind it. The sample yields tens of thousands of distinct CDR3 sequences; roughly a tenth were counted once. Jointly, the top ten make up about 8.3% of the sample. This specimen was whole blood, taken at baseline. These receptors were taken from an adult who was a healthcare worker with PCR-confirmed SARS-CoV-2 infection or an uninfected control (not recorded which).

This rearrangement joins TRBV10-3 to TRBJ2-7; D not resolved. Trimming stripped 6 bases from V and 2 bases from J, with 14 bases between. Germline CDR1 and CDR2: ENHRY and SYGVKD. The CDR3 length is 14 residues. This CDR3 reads CAIRGPGSAYEQYF. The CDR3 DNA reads TGTGCCATCAGGGGCCCGGGCTCAGCCTACGAGCAGTACTTC.

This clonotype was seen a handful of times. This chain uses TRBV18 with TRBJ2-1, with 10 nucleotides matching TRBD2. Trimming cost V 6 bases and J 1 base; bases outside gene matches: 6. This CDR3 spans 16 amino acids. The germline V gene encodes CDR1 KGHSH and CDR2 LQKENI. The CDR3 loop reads CASSTSSGGSYNEQFF. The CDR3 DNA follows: TGTGCCAGCTCGACTTCTAGCGGGGGATCCTACAATGAGCAGTTCTTC.

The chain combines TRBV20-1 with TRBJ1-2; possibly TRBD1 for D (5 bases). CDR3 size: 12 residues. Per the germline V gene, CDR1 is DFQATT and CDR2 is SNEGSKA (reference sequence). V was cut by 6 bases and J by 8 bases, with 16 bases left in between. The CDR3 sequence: CSAVNLGGGYTF. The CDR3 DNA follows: TGCAGTGCCGTCAATCTCGGGGGAGGCTACACCTTC.

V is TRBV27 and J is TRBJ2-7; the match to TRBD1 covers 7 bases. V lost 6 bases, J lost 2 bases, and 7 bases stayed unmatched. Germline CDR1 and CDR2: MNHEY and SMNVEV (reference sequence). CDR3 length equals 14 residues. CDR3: CASRDSGGTYEQYF. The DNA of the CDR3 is TGTGCCAGCAGGGATTCAGGGGGAACCTACGAGCAGTACTTC.

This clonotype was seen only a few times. The CDR3 sequence is CSVLTGWNEQFF. CDR3 nucleotide sequence: TGCAGCGTTTTGACAGGGTGGAATGAGCAGTTCTTC. V gene TRBV29-1 combines with J gene TRBJ2-1, with TRBD1 matching 7 bases. With 5 bases clipped from V and 7 bases from J, the junction kept 5 bases outside the gene matches. Germline values: CDR1 SQVTM, CDR2 ANQGSEA. The CDR3 runs to 12 residues.

This chain's CDR3 is CASLIRGGTEAFF. CDR3 bases: TGTGCCAGCCTTATCAGGGGTGGGACTGAAGCTTTCTTT. The chain uses TRBV2 and TRBJ1-1, with D perhaps TRBD1 (6 bases). V lost 8 bases, J lost 5 bases, and 15 bases lay in between. There are 13 residues in the CDR3. CDR1 and CDR2 (germline): SNHLY, FYNNEI.

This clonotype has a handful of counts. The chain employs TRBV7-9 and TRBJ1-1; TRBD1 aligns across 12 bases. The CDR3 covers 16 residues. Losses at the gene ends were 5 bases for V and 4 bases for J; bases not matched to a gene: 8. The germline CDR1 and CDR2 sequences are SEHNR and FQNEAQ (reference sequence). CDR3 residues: CASSPPGTGGITEAFF. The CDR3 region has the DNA TGTGCCAGCAGCCCCCCGGGGACAGGGGGCATCACTGAAGCTTTCTTT.

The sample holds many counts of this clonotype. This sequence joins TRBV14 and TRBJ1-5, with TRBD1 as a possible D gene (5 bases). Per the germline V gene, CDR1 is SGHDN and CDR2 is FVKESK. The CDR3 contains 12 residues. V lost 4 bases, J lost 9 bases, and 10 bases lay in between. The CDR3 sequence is CASSPGGGPQHF. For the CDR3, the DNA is TGTGCCAGCAGCCCCGGCGGGGGGCCCCAGCATTTT.

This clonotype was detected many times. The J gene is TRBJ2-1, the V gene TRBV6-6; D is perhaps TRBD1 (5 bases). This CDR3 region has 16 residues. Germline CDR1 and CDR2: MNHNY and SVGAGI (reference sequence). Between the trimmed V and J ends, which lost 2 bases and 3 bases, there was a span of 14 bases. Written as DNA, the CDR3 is TGTGCCAGCAGTTACGGGGCCCCACCACTCTACAATGAGCAGTTCTTC. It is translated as CASSYGAPPLYNEQFF.

CDR3 in DNA: TGTGCCTGGAGTGAAGGGGTCTCCTACAATGAGCAGTTCTTC. Translation: CAWSEGVSYNEQFF. The V gene is TRBV30, the J gene TRBJ2-1, with TRBD1 as a possible D gene (5 bases). Germline V gene lookup returns CDR1 GTSNPN and CDR2 SVGIG (reference sequence). V was trimmed by 1 base and J by 0 bases, leaving 7 bases between them. This CDR3 has 14 amino acids.

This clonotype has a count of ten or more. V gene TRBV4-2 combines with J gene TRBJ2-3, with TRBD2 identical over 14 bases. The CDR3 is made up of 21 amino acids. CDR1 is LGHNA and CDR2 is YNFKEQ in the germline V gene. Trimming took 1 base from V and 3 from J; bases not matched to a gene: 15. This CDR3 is CASSQAPTSGGAIGSTDTQYF. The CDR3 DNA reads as TGTGCCAGCAGCCAAGCCCCGACTAGCGGGGGGGCGATTGGTTCTACAGATACGCAGTATTTT.

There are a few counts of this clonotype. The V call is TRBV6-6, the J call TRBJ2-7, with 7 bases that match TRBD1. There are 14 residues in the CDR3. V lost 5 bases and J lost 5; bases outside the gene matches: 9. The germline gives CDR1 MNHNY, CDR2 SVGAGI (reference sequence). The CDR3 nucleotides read TGTGCCAGCAGTAAACCGGGACAGACCAACGAGCAGTACTTC. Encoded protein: CASSKPGQTNEQYF.

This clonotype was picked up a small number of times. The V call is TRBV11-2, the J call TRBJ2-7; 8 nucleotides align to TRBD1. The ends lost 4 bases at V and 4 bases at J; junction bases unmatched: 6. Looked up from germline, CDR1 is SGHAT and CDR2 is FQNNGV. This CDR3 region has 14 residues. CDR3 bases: TGTGCCAGCAGCTCCGGACAGGGCTTTTACGAGCAGTACTTC. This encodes CASSSGQGFYEQYF.

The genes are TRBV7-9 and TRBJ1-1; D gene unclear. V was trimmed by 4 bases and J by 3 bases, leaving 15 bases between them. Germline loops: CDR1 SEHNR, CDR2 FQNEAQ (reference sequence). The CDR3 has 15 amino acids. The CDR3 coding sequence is TGTGCCAGCAGCTCCAGCGCCCGACGGGACACTGAAGCTTTCTTT. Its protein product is CASSSSARRDTEAFF.

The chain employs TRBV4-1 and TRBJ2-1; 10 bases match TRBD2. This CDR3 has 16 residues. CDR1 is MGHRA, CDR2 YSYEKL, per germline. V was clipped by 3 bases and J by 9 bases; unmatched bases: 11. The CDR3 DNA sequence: TGCGCCAGCAGCCACTCCGGGACTAGCGTTTTAGGTGAGCAGTTCTTC. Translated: CASSHSGTSVLGEQFF.

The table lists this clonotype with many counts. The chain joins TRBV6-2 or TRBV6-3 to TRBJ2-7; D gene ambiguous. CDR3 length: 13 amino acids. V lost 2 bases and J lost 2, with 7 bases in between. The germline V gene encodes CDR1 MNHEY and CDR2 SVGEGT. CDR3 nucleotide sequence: TGTGCCAGCAGTTACGTATCGGCCTACGAGCAGTACTTC. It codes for CASSYVSAYEQYF.

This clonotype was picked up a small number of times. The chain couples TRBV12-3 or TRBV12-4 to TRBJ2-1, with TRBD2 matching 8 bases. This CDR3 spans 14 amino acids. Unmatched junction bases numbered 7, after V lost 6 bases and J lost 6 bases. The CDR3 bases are TGTGCCAGCAGCCCCTCCAGCGGGGGCAATGAGCAGTTCTTC. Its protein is CASSPSSGGNEQFF.

CDR3 in amino acids: CSASRGGGNQPQHF. CDR3 bases: TGCAGTGCTAGTAGGGGGGGAGGCAATCAGCCCCAGCATTTT. The chain carries TRBV20-1 and TRBJ1-5; TRBD1 is a possible D gene (6 bases). V dropped 3 bases and J dropped 2 bases, with 11 bases sitting between them. Germline CDR1 reads DFQATT; CDR2 reads SNEGSKA (reference sequence). The CDR3 is 14 residues long.

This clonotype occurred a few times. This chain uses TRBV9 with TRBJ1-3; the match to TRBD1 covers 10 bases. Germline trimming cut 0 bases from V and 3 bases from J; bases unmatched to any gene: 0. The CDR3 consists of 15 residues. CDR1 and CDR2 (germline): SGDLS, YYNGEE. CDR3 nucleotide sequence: TGTGCCAGCAGCGTAGGGACAGGGGGTGGAAACACCATATATTTT. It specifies CASSVGTGGGNTIYF.

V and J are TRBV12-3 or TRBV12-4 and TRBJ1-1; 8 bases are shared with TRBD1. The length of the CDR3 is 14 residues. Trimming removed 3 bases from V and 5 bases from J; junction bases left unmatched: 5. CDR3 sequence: CASSFSQGGTEAFF. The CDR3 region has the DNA TGTGCCAGCAGTTTCTCACAGGGGGGGACTGAAGCTTTCTTT.

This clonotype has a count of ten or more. CDR3 sequence (DNA): TGTGCCAGCAGCCAAGAGTCGGGGATAGGATACGAGCAGTACTTC. This translates into CASSQESGIGYEQYF. The genes are TRBV4-2 and TRBJ2-7; a weak D match, TRBD2 (5 bases). The CDR3 length is 15 residues. CDR1 and CDR2 from the germline V gene are LGHNA and YNFKEQ. V lost 0 bases, J lost 4 bases, and 13 bases lay in between.